One and the same sample provided the 19 T cell receptor beta chains below, sequenced in a study of blood T cell repertoires in COVID-19. Repertoires were generated with immunoSEQ multiplex PCR, while TCRdb's copy carries only in-frame clones and drops some. This table has 190,000 or so clones, around 87% appearing once. Specimen: peripheral blood. These receptor sequences come from a man aged 35-49 years with active or convalescent COVID-19.

The chain uses TRBV12-3 or TRBV12-4 and TRBJ1-2; TRBD1 might be the D (6 bases). Trimming stripped 5 bases from V and 7 bases from J, with 11 bases between. This CDR3 contains 12 residues. CDR3 nucleotide sequence: TGTGCCAGCAGTACAGGGATTCTTGGCTACACCTTC. Protein product: CASSTGILGYTF.

This clone has a handful of counts. This rearrangement joins TRBV18 to TRBJ2-1; 8 bases line up with TRBD2. Germline V gene sequence: CDR1 KGHSH, CDR2 LQKENI. Trimming removed 6 bases from V and 0 bases from J; junction bases left unmatched: 10. CDR3 length: 17 amino acids. The CDR3 nucleotides are TGTGCCAGCTCCCGTCAGACTAGCGCGAGCTCCTACAATGAGCAGTTCTTC. Protein: CASSRQTSASSYNEQFF.

The chain combines TRBV14 with TRBJ1-1; possible D gene TRBD1, 6 bases. CDR3 size: 14 residues. Deletions cut 3 bases from V and 8 bases from J, with 16 bases between. From germline, CDR1 is SGHDN and CDR2 FVKESK. CDR3 residues: CASSHQTGLTEAFF. The DNA of the CDR3 is TGTGCCAGCAGCCACCAAACAGGGTTAACCGAAGCTTTCTTT.

A remark on this clone: This specimen includes other DNA sequences encoding the same CDR3. The CDR3 sequence is CASSPQGNTEAFF. CDR3 bases: TGTGCCAGTAGCCCTCAGGGGAACACTGAAGCTTTCTTT. The chain uses TRBV19 and TRBJ1-1; D may be TRBD1 (5 bases). CDR1 and CDR2 from the germline V gene are LNHDA and SQIVND (reference sequence). V was pared by 6 bases and J by 1 base, with 9 bases between. The CDR3 runs to 13 residues.

The chain carries TRBV5-1 and TRBJ2-1; 11 nucleotides match TRBD2. The CDR3 totals 15 residues. CDR1 and CDR2 (germline): SGHRS, YFSETQ. The J segment lost 5 bases and the V segment lost 8 bases, leaving 9 bases of the junction unmatched. The CDR3 here is CASYTSGGPNNEQFF. The CDR3 DNA sequence: TGCGCCAGTTACACTAGCGGGGGACCTAACAATGAGCAGTTCTTC.

The V call is TRBV21-1, the J call TRBJ1-1. TRBV21-1 is annotated as a pseudogene. The CDR3 length is 17 residues. The CDR3 reads CASSQGVTYRLGTEAFF. The DNA for the CDR3 is TGTGCCAGCAGCCAAGGGGTGACTTATAGACTAGGCACTGAAGCTTTCTTT.

The chain has TRBV11-3 and TRBJ1-1; TRBD1 matches at 7 bases. V was pared by 1 base and J by 0 bases, with 11 bases of the junction left unmatched. Germline V lookup: CDR1 SGHNT, CDR2 YENEEA. This CDR3 is 18 amino acids long. The CDR3 loop reads CASSLVFGKGALNTEAFF. CDR3 nucleotide sequence: TGTGCCAGCAGCTTAGTCTTCGGTAAGGGGGCTTTGAACACTGAAGCTTTCTTT.

This clone has more than one count but fewer than ten. This chain links TRBV18 with TRBJ1-5; 9 bases line up with TRBD1. Germline CDR1 KGHSH, CDR2 LQKENI. CDR3 length equals 13 residues. V lost 3 bases, J lost 9 bases, and 3 bases stayed unmatched. This CDR3 is CASSPDRGSPQHF. Here the CDR3 DNA reads TGTGCCAGCTCACCGGACAGGGGTTCGCCCCAGCATTTT.

This clone was seen just once. The chain joins TRBV27 to TRBJ1-5, with 7 bases that match TRBD1. V was pared by 7 bases and J by 7 bases, with 10 bases of the junction left unmatched. The CDR3 runs 14 residues. The germline V gene encodes CDR1 MNHEY and CDR2 SMNVEV (reference sequence). The CDR3 region has the DNA TGTGCCAGCAAGCCCCTAGGGGGCCGGCAGCCCCAGCATTTT. Translated, it gives CASKPLGGRQPQHF.

The V gene is TRBV24-1, the J gene TRBJ2-3, with D unresolved. Germline-derived CDR1 and CDR2 are KGHDR and SFDVKD. This CDR3 region has 15 residues. V was cut by 1 base and J by 2 bases, with 9 bases left in between. The CDR3 DNA sequence: TGTGCCACCAGTGATTTCGGCGGATCCACAGATACGCAGTATTTT. Protein: CATSDFGGSTDTQYF.

CDR3 residues: CASSLGTGFYEQYF. In DNA form, the CDR3 reads TGTGCCAGCAGTTTAGGGACAGGGTTCTACGAGCAGTACTTC. This sequence joins TRBV27 and TRBJ2-7; 9 bases agree with TRBD1. Germline CDR1 MNHEY, CDR2 SMNVEV (reference sequence). V trimming: 2 bases; J trimming: 3 bases; junction bases outside the gene matches: 2. The CDR3 runs to 14 residues.

The chain carries TRBV28 and TRBJ1-4; TRBD1 might be the D (6 bases). Trimming removed 8 bases from V and 4 bases from J, with 14 bases in between. The CDR3 sequence is 14 residues long. Germline V CDR1 and CDR2: MDHEN, SYDVKM. CDR3 DNA: TGTGCCAGCGGTCAGGGGAAGGATAATGAAAAACTGTTTTTT. Its protein is CASGQGKDNEKLFF.

This rearrangement joins TRBV6-5 to TRBJ2-3, with TRBD2 matching over 8 bases. Trimming cost V 8 bases and J 2 bases; bases outside gene matches: 9. Germline V CDR1 and CDR2: MNHEY, SVGAGI. This CDR3 region has 15 residues. The CDR3 loop reads CASSGAGGDTDTQYF. The CDR3 DNA reads as TGTGCCAGCTCGGGCGCGGGGGGCGACACAGATACGCAGTATTTT.

This clone turned up a few times. The V call is TRBV7-2, the J call TRBJ2-7, with TRBD1 matching 9 bases. Germline V lookup: CDR1 SGHTA, CDR2 FQGNSA. V lost 4 bases to trimming and J lost 9 bases; unmatched junction nucleotides: 19. The CDR3 contains 17 residues. As DNA, the CDR3 is TGTGCCAGCAGCTCCCGCCCGGGGGACAGGGAAGACGATGTGCAGTACTTC. This gives the protein CASSSRPGDREDDVQYF.

The DNA of the CDR3 is TGTGCCAGCCAGACCACAGGGGCATGGCACGAGCAGTACTTC. Protein sequence: CASQTTGAWHEQYF. The chain uses TRBV27 and TRBJ2-7, with 7 positions matching TRBD1. The CDR3 extends over 14 amino acids. The V segment lost 8 bases and the J segment 5 bases; nucleotides outside the gene matches: 12. Germline V gives CDR1 MNHEY, CDR2 SMNVEV (reference sequence).

The chain has TRBV2 and TRBJ2-1, with TRBD1 as a possible D gene (6 bases). The V gene's germline CDR1 is SNHLY and CDR2 FYNNEI. This CDR3 has 15 residues. The V end was cut by 4 bases, the J end by 4 bases, with 14 bases between. CDR3 amino acids: CASSGVGADYNEQFF. Here the CDR3 DNA reads TGTGCCAGCAGTGGCGTGGGGGCCGATTACAATGAGCAGTTCTTC.

This chain uses TRBV29-1 with TRBJ1-4, with 9 bases aligning to TRBD1. The CDR3 covers 18 residues. Losses at the gene ends were 6 bases for V and 0 bases for J; bases not matched to a gene: 14. The V gene's germline CDR1 is SQVTM and CDR2 ANQGSEA. This chain's CDR3 is CSVAIWTGAGATNEKLFF. CDR3 coding DNA: TGCAGCGTCGCGATATGGACAGGGGCCGGTGCAACTAATGAAAAACTGTTTTTT.

This clone was seen only once. This rearrangement joins TRBV6-5 to TRBJ1-4; TRBD1 aligns across 10 bases. The V segment lost 6 bases and the J segment 5 bases; nucleotides outside the gene matches: 3. The CDR3 extends over 14 amino acids. Germline V gene lookup returns CDR1 MNHEY and CDR2 SVGAGI. The CDR3 DNA follows: TGTGCCAGCAGAGACAGGGGGCTAAATGAAAAACTGTTTTTT. As protein: CASRDRGLNEKLFF.

The V call is TRBV6-5, the J call TRBJ2-4, with D possibly matching TRBD1 (5 bases). The CDR3 runs to 14 residues. Germline V gene sequence: CDR1 MNHEY, CDR2 SVGAGI. With 6 bases removed from V and 1 base from J, the gap between germline ends came to 10 bases. The CDR3 DNA follows: TGTGCCAGCAGACTACAGGAGGCCAAAAACATTCAGTACTTC. It encodes CASRLQEAKNIQYF.